This TCR beta chain came from a study of shared clonotypes between healthy human individuals (dated by TCRdb to 2020 to 2021). Context from the whole study: The cohort included three men and a couple of women between 18 and 49 years of age. For each donor, CD4 naive and CD4 memory were each given three plates, CD8 naive was given two plates, and CD8 memory was given one plate. Between about 0.94 and 8.9 billion PBMCs per donor were obtained by leukapheresis. To estimate repertoire size and how much clonotypes are shared between individuals, the study performed deep sequencing of blood TCR repertoires from roughly five healthy adults. To increase sequencing depth and limit assay-specific biases, different laboratories used diverse techniques to prepare libraries and sequence TCR repertoires.

Note on this clone: Its antigen is still unknown. Base qualities are missing; no much larger clone stands one base away.

Healthy HIV-negative adults with no recently reported acute infections or vaccinations were included as donors. Every donor was a Caucasian adult living in Nashville, Tennessee, USA. Magnetic negative selection was used to enrich CD4+ T cells, after which naive cells were positively selected on CD45RA and the negative fraction became the memory subset. Blood was obtained by leukapheresis, after which PBMCs were separated by Ficoll-Histopaque density gradient centrifugation and cryopreserved in liquid nitrogen vapor phase. Analytical flow cytometry was used to check the purity and quantity of each magnetically sorted T cell population. Genomic DNA was isolated from every sorted fraction and measured by UV absorbance on a Nanodrop 2000c. Using the deep immunoSEQ assay, multiplex PCR amplified TCR CDR3 regions from genomic DNA. Extracted genomic DNA from each cell subset was distributed evenly across all wells of several immunoSEQ 96-well plates, and each plate was treated as a replicate. For sorted subsets, each replicate PCR was loaded with approximately 200 ng genomic DNA, equivalent to some 27,000 T cell genomes. The purified libraries were quantified using a Qubit 3.0 fluorometer, sized with a Bioanalyzer 2100, and then quantified again using the KAPA Library Quantification kit. Every immunoSEQ 96-well plate was sequenced on a separate single-read 150-cycle Illumina NextSeq 550 flow cell. In the authors' own workflow: Because the immunoSEQ output included only junctional sequences and no quality scores, the filtering could not be the same as the filtering used for full-length reads. To assign V/J genes and CDR3, sequences were annotated against IMGT germline references using PyIR, a Python wrapper for IgBLAST v1.9. Reads with weak V/J assignments (E-value above 1e-6), missing CDR3, stop codons, out-of-frame junctions, or ambiguous translated residues were removed. A V3J clonotype was defined by an identical inferred V gene, J gene, and CDR3 amino acid sequence. To compute the percentage overlap between repertoires, the number of shared unique clonotypes was divided by the size of the smaller repertoire. RTK rarefaction, the Chao1 estimator, and Recon v2.1 estimates of unobserved clonotypes were used to assess repertoire richness. Generation probabilities for all TCRbeta clonotypes obtained by the gDNA method from several donors were computed using OLGA. What TCRdb holds here is the immuneACCESS table cut down to in-frame rearrangements. Part of the clones is not present; checked against another copy, under half of the missing clones reflect an unresolved V gene, and the others are unexplained. D and trimming come from the DNA, and the V and J calls and clone size come from that table. The sample includes roughly 700,000 clones, with around 74% observed a single time. 1.5% to 2% of the sample lies in the top ten.

Taken from cysteine to phenylalanine, the CDR3 has 15 residues. Of the read, only the CDR3 DNA is kept; its 45 bases are in frame from base 1. Trimming leaves V shorter by 5 bases and J shorter by 1 base, with the junction holding 7 bases beyond the gene matches. CDR1 MDHEN and CDR2 SYDVKM were looked up in the germline V gene. Broader findings and caveats from the paper: Higher generation probabilities were observed for clonotypes shared by all four sorted-subset donors than for non-shared clonotypes. Pairwise subsampling led to the expectation that sequencing depth would affect the degree of clonotype sharing among donors. Sharing across a few donors was observed for approximately 5% of naive CD4, over 3% of naive CD8, roughly 2.3% of memory CD4, and about 0.38% of memory CD8 clonotypes. Estimated clonotype richness was generally larger for naive than for memory subsets. The genetic and exposure-history diversity represented was limited by the small number of donors. Sampling was restricted to blood, and TCR repertoires in tissues likely differ from the TCR repertoires found in blood. Incomplete sequencing was indicated by rarefaction of sorted-subset datasets, despite the large sequencing depth.

The receptor comes from a woman between 25 and 40 years old in good health. The sample consisted of memory CD4+ T cells sorted from blood. The cell subset or site label on this specimen signifies: CD45RA-negative fraction. The sequence links TRBV28 to TRBJ1-2, with 7 junctional bases fitting TRBD1. The CDR3 has the sequence CASSPPGGGNYGYTF. The DNA sequence is given as TGTGCCAGCAGTCCCCCAGGGGGGGGTAACTATGGCTACACCTTC.